A selection of T cell receptor beta chains follows, all from one sample in a study of molecular identifiers for immune sequencing clone quantification. TCRdb reanalysed the PCR reads using MiXCR and keeps one entry per CDR3 protein. The sample contains tens of thousands of distinct CDR3 sequences, 25% of which appear only once. Input material: naive CD8+ T cells from blood, with Jurkat cell RNA spiked in. These receptors were taken from a human donor in good health. Some libraries in this study had Jurkat cell RNA spiked in. CDR3s include the opening cysteine and the closing phenylalanine or tryptophan. D genes are given only for firm matches. Size values are once, few and many counts, or a class for expanded clones, and some rows have none.

d_gene: TRBD1; abundance: few; j_gene: TRBJ1-1; v_gene: TRBV27; CDR3nt: TGTGCCAGCAGTTTAGGAGGGACAGGGGGCCCGCGGGCCACTGAAGCTTTCTTT; CDR3aa: CASSLGGTGGPRATEAFF
d_gene: .; abundance: many; j_gene: TRBJ2-3; v_gene: TRBV10-3; CDR3nt: TGTGCCACTGGACGGGCGGGGAGTAGCACAGATACGCAGTATTTT; CDR3aa: CATGRAGSSTDTQYF
d_gene: .; abundance: many; j_gene: TRBJ1-1; v_gene: TRBV7-8; CDR3nt: TGTGCCAGCAGCTTCGGATGGAACACTGAAGCTTTCTTT; CDR3aa: CASSFGWNTEAFF
d_gene: .; abundance: .; j_gene: TRBJ1-1; v_gene: TRBV13; CDR3nt: TGTGCCAGCAGCAGCCCCGGGACCTCGAACACTGAAGCTTTCTTT; CDR3aa: CASSSPGTSNTEAFF
d_gene: .; abundance: .; j_gene: TRBJ1-2; v_gene: TRBV30; CDR3nt: TGTGCCTGGAGTCCTAATTATGGCTACACCTTC; CDR3aa: CAWSPNYGYTF
d_gene: TRBD2; abundance: many; j_gene: TRBJ2-4; v_gene: TRBV7-9; CDR3nt: TGTGCCAGCAGCCCAAAGCGGGGGCTAGCCAAAAACATTCAGTACTTC; CDR3aa: CASSPKRGLAKNIQYF
d_gene: .; abundance: .; j_gene: TRBJ2-5; v_gene: TRBV2; CDR3nt: TGTGCCCGCAGCGCCCCTCAAGAGACCCAGTACTTC; CDR3aa: CARSAPQETQYF
d_gene: .; abundance: many; j_gene: TRBJ1-1; v_gene: TRBV6-1; CDR3nt: TGTGCCAGCAGTGAAACAGGGTACACTGAAGCTTTCTTT; CDR3aa: CASSETGYTEAFF
d_gene: .; abundance: few; j_gene: TRBJ2-5; v_gene: TRBV19; CDR3nt: TGTGCCAGTAGCAAGGGGAGTTTCAAAGAGACCCAGTACTTC; CDR3aa: CASSKGSFKETQYF
d_gene: TRBD1; abundance: many; j_gene: TRBJ1-2; v_gene: TRBV12-3/TRBV12-4; CDR3nt: TGTGCCAGCAGTTTAATTCCGCGAGGGGGCAACGATGGCTACACCTTC; CDR3aa: CASSLIPRGGNDGYTF
d_gene: .; abundance: many; j_gene: TRBJ2-1; v_gene: TRBV9; CDR3nt: TGTGCCAGCAGCCCCACCCTGCCCGGGACTTCAAGGGATGAGCAGTTCTTC; CDR3aa: CASSPTLPGTSRDEQFF
d_gene: TRBD1; abundance: many; j_gene: TRBJ1-1; v_gene: TRBV9; CDR3nt: TGTGCCAGCAGCGTAGAACCCTTGCAGGGGGCACTTCTAACTGAAGCTTTCTTT; CDR3aa: CASSVEPLQGALLTEAFF
d_gene: TRBD1; abundance: few; j_gene: TRBJ2-2; v_gene: TRBV9; CDR3nt: TGTGCCAGCACCAATAACCCTGCAGTAGGGGGCAGGGTGGCCGGGGAGCTGTTTTTT; CDR3aa: CASTNNPAVGGRVAGELFF
d_gene: TRBD2; abundance: .; j_gene: TRBJ2-3; v_gene: TRBV7-6; CDR3nt: TGTGCCAGCAGCTTCGTTAGCGGGGCAGATACGCAGTATTTT; CDR3aa: CASSFVSGADTQYF
d_gene: .; abundance: many; j_gene: TRBJ2-3; v_gene: TRBV5-8; CDR3nt: TGTGCCAGCAGCCCGGGGCACAGGGCTAGCACAGATACGCAGTATTTT; CDR3aa: CASSPGHRASTDTQYF
d_gene: .; abundance: few; j_gene: TRBJ2-7; v_gene: TRBV2; CDR3nt: TGTGCCAGCCGCGGGACTGACCAACCATCCTACGAGCAGTACTTC; CDR3aa: CASRGTDQPSYEQYF
d_gene: .; abundance: many; j_gene: TRBJ2-7; v_gene: TRBV11-2; CDR3nt: TGTGCCAGCGAACCATTAACGGGGGACGAGCAGTACTTC; CDR3aa: CASEPLTGDEQYF
d_gene: .; abundance: many; j_gene: TRBJ1-1; v_gene: TRBV4-1; CDR3nt: TGCGCCAGCAGCCCCCCGACAGGGAACACTGAAGCTTTCTTT; CDR3aa: CASSPPTGNTEAFF